This T cell receptor (beta chain) was found in a study of graft-versus-host responses after intestinal transplantation. Study-level information: Recipients had multivisceral, liver-intestinal, or isolated intestinal transplants. Every recipient underwent anti-thymocyte globulin induction, then tacrolimus and steroids for roughly three years. Study results and limitations: Among circulating GvH clones, peak levels were associated with early post-transplant declines in HvG clones. Researchers found GvH clones in recipient marrow, and some showed up first in ileum or blood.

Assay used: immunoSEQ multiplex PCR; TCRdb lists only in-frame clones, some missing. The sample contains approximately 89,000 clones, approximately 90% of which appear only once. As for this clone: The target antigen is unknown.

This CDR3 has 14 amino acids. V gave up 6 bases and J gave up 0 bases, with 15 bases separating them. The germline V gene has CDR1 SQVTM and CDR2 ANQGSEA. The chain recombines TRBV29-1 with TRBJ2-7; D may be TRBD2 (5 bases). The clonotype originates from a human donor who received an intestinal transplant. The sequences come from unstimulated CD4+ T cells sorted from spleen or lymph node cells, collected before intestinal transplant. CDR3 residues: CSVRTFISSYEQYF. CDR3 bases: TGCAGCGTCAGGACTTTTATCAGCTCCTACGAGCAGTACTTC.